This passage covers 7 T cell receptor beta chains from one sample sequenced in a study of identifying expanded T cells in peripheral blood. This table comes from immunoSEQ multiplex PCR, and its TCRdb copy is limited to in-frame clones, with some not included. The sample consists of roughly 92,000 clones, around 90% of them appearing once. The sample consisted of blood. Receptors originate from a person aged 18 to 69 in good health.

V gene TRBV7-2 combines with J gene TRBJ2-7, with TRBD2 matching 10 bases. CDR3 size: 18 residues. V was pared by 5 bases and J by 3 bases, with 16 bases of the junction left unmatched. Germline loops: CDR1 SGHTA, CDR2 FQGNSA. This CDR3 is CASSRRLPLAGASYEQYF. The CDR3 region has the DNA TGTGCCAGCAGCCGACGTCTACCGCTAGCGGGGGCCAGCTACGAGCAGTACTTC.

The V and J genes are TRBV11-2 and TRBJ2-3; TRBD1 agrees at 8 bases. The junction had 4 bases not matched to a gene; V was cut back by 6 bases and J by 2 bases. Per germline, CDR1 SGHAT and CDR2 FQNNGV. The CDR3 sequence is 14 residues long. This CDR3 reads CASRPTGVTDTQYF. In DNA, the CDR3 is TGTGCCAGCAGGCCGACAGGGGTCACAGATACGCAGTATTTT. The full variable domain, its missing parts supplied by reference TRBV11-2 and TRBJ2-3, is EAGVAQSPRYKIIEKRQSVAFWCNPISGHATLYWYQQILGQGPKLLIQFQNNGVVDDSQLPKDRFSAERLKGVDSTLKIQPAKLEDSAVYLCASRPTGVTDTQYFGPGTRLTVL.

DNA for the CDR3: TGCGCCAGCAGCCTCCAGGGGGCGACGAGTATCTACGAGCAGTACTTC. It is translated as CASSLQGATSIYEQYF. The chain couples TRBV4-3 to TRBJ2-7, with 8 nucleotides matching TRBD1. V shed 4 bases, J shed 3 bases, and the junction held 11 bases outside the gene matches. The CDR3 loop spans 16 amino acids. Germline loops: CDR1 LGHNA, CDR2 YSLEER.

V and J are TRBV27 and TRBJ1-6; 7 bases are shared with TRBD1. The CDR3 contains 17 residues. Per the germline V gene, CDR1 is MNHEY and CDR2 is SMNVEV (reference sequence). V shed 1 base and J 8 bases; nucleotides not matched to a gene: 11. Here the CDR3 DNA reads TGTGCCAGCAGTTTATATGAGACAGGGATTGAAGATTCACCCCTCCACTTT. Encoded protein: CASSLYETGIEDSPLHF.

The rearrangement uses TRBV10-2 and TRBJ2-1; the D is unclear. Trimming removed 1 base from V and 10 bases from J, with 20 bases in between. The CDR3 covers 16 residues. The germline gives CDR1 WSHSY, CDR2 SAAADI. The DNA of the CDR3 is TGCGCCAGCAGTGAGTATCAGAGCTCCCTGGGGTACGAGCAGTTCTTC. As protein: CASSEYQSSLGYEQFF.

The V and J genes are TRBV7-2 and TRBJ2-5, with D possibly matching TRBD1 (5 bases). Between the trimmed V and J ends, which lost 3 bases and 5 bases, there was a span of 13 bases. The CDR3 is 14 amino acids. The V gene's germline CDR1 is SGHTA and CDR2 FQGNSA. This CDR3 reads CASSLARDGETQYF. The DNA of the CDR3 is TGTGCCAGCAGCTTGGCCAGGGATGGGGAGACCCAGTACTTC.

The chain recombines TRBV18 with TRBJ2-2, with D hard to call. V was trimmed by 4 bases and J by 0 bases, leaving 15 bases between them. The CDR3 consists of 17 residues. Per germline, CDR1 KGHSH and CDR2 LQKENI. The CDR3 protein is CASSLTLAGANTGELFF. The CDR3 coding sequence is TGTGCCAGCTCACTGACCCTGGCAGGTGCGAACACCGGGGAGCTGTTTTTT.